This T cell receptor (beta chain) was captured by sequencing in a study of human versus mouse CDR3 diversity and MHC coevolution. CDR1 and CDR2 (germline): SGDLS, YYNGEE. With V trimmed by 10 bases and J by 8 bases, 9 bases remained unmatched. The CDR3 totals 12 residues. Of note for this clone: The target antigen is unknown.

Profiling relied on immunoSEQ multiplex PCR, and the TCRdb table lists in-frame clones only, not all of them. The sample includes tens of thousands of clones, under 95% seen only once; the top ten take roughly 0.15%. Cells were CD45RO-negative CD62L-positive naive CD4 T cells sorted from PBMCs. General study findings and limits: On average, humans showed more CDR3 deletions and insertions than mice.

This chain connects TRBV9 to TRBJ2-7; 10 nucleotides match TRBD2. The sample consisted of naive CD4+ T cells from blood. The subset denotes: CD45RO-negative CD62L-positive naive CD4 T cells. This TCR was sampled from a person aged 30 to 69 in good health. The CDR3 is CAPASGRWKQYF. CDR3 nucleotides: TGTGCCCCCGCTAGCGGGAGATGGAAGCAGTACTTC.